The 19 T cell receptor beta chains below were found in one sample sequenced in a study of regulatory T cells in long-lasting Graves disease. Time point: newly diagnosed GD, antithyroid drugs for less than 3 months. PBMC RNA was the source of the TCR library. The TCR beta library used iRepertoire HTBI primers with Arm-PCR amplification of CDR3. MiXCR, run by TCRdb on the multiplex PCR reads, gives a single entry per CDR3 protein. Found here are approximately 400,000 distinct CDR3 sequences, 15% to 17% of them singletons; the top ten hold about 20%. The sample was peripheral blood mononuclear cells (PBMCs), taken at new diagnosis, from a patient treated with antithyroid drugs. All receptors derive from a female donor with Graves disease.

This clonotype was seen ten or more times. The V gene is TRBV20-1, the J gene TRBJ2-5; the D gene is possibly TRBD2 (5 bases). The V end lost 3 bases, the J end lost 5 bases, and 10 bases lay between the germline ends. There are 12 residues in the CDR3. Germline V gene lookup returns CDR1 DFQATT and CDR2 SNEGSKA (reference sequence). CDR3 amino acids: CSASGETETQYF. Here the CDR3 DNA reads TGCAGTGCTAGCGGGGAAACCGAGACCCAGTACTTC.

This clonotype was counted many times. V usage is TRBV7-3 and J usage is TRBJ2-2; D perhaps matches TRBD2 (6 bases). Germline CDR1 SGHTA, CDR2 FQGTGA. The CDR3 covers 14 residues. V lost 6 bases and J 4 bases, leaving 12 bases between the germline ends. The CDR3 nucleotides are TGTGCCAGCAGGTGGTTGGAGGGCACCGGGGAGCTGTTTTTT. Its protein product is CASRWLEGTGELFF.

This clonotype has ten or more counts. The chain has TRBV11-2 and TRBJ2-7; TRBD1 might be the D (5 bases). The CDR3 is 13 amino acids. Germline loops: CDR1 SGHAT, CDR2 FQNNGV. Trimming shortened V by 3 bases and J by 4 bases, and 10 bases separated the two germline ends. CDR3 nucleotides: TGTGCCAGCAGCTTGTTTGACAGATACGAGCAGTACTTC. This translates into CASSLFDRYEQYF.

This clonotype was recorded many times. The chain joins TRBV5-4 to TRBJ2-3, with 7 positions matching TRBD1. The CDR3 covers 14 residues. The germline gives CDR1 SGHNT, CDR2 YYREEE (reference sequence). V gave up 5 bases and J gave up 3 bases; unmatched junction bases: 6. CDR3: CASSTGTATDTQYF. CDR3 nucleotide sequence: TGTGCCAGCAGTACCGGGACAGCAACAGATACGCAGTATTTT.

This CDR3 is CASSPPQGTEQFF. The DNA for the CDR3 is TGTGCCAGCTCACCACCTCAGGGTACTGAGCAGTTCTTC. V gene TRBV18 combines with J gene TRBJ2-1, with D possibly being TRBD1 (5 bases). This CDR3 has 13 amino acids. Germline CDR1 is KGHSH and CDR2 is LQKENI. V gave up 0 bases and J gave up 9 bases, with 9 bases separating them.

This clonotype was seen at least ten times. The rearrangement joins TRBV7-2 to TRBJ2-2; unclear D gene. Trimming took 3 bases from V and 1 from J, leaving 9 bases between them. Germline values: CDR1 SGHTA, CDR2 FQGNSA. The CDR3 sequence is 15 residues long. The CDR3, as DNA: TGTGCCAGCAGCTTGGGTGGCTGGAACACCGGGGAGCTGTTTTTT. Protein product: CASSLGGWNTGELFF. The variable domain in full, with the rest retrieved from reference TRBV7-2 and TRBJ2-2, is GAGVSQSPSNKVTEKGKDVELRCDPISGHTALYWYRQSLGQGLEFLIYFQGNSAPDKSGLPSDRFSAERTGGSVSTLTIQRTQQEDSAVYLCASSLGGWNTGELFFGEGSRLTVL.

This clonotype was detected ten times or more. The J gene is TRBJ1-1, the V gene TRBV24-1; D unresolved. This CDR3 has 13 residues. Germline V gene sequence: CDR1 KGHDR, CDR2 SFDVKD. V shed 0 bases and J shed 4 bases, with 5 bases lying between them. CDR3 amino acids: CATSDLASTEAFF. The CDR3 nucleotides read TGTGCCACCAGTGATTTGGCCAGCACTGAAGCTTTCTTT.

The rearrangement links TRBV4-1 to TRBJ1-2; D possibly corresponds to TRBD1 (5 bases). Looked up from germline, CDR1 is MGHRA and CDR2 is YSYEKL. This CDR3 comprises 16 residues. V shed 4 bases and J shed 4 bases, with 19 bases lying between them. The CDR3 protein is CASSPLRVPGGYGYTF. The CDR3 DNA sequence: TGCGCCAGCAGCCCCTTAAGGGTGCCTGGGGGCTATGGCTACACCTTC.

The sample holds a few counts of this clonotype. The chain's CDR3 is CSALTGQTSMNTEAFF. DNA for the CDR3: TGCAGTGCTCTCACAGGGCAGACTTCAATGAACACTGAAGCTTTCTTT. The rearrangement uses TRBV20-1 and TRBJ1-1; D might be TRBD1 (6 bases). Trimming stripped 5 bases from V and 0 bases from J, with 19 bases between. The CDR3 loop spans 16 amino acids. Per the germline V gene, CDR1 is DFQATT and CDR2 is SNEGSKA (reference sequence).

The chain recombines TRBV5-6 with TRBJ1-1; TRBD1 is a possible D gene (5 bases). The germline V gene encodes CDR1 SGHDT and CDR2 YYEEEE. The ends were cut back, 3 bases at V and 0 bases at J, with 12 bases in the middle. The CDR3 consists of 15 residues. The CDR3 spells CASSSGRVMNTEAFF. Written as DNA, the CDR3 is TGTGCCAGCAGCTCGGGGCGAGTTATGAACACTGAAGCTTTCTTT.

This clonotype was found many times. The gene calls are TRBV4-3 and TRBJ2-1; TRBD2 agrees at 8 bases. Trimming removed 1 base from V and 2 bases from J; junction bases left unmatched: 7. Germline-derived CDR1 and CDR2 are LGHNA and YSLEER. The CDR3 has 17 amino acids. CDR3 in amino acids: CASSQVAGSGTYNEQFF. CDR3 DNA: TGCGCCAGCAGCCAAGTAGCGGGGAGTGGAACCTACAATGAGCAGTTCTTC.

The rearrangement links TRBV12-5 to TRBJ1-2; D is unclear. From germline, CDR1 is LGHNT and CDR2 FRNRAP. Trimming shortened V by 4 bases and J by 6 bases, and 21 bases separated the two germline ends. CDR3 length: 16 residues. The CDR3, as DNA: TGTGCTAGTGGTTCCTATCACAAGGAAAGGCGTGATGGCTACACCTTC. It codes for CASGSYHKERRDGYTF.

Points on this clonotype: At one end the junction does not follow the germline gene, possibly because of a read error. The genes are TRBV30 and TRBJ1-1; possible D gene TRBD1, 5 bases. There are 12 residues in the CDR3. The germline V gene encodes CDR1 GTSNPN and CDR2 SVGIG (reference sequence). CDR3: CAWSKGIWGGIF. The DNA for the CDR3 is TGTGCCTGGAGTAAGGGGATCTGGGGTGGGATCTTT.

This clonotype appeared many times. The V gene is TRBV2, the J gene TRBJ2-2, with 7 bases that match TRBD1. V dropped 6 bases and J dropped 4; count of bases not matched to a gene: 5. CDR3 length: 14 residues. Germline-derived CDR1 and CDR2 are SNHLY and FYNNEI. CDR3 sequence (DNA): TGTGCCAGCAGCCTGACAGGGCGCACCGGGGAGCTGTTTTTT. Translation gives CASSLTGRTGELFF.

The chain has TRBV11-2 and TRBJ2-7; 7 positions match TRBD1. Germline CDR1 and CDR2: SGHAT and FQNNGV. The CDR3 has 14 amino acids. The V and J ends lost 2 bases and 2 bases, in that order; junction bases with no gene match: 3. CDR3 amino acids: CASSLLGTAYEQYF. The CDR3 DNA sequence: TGTGCCAGCAGCTTACTAGGGACAGCCTACGAGCAGTACTTC.

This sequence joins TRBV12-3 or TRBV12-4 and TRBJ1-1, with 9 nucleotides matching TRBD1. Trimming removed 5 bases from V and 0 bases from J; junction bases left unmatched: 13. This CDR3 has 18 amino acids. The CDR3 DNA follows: TGTGCCAGCAGTAAATCGACAGGGGGGTACGGGATGAACACTGAAGCTTTCTTT. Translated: CASSKSTGGYGMNTEAFF.

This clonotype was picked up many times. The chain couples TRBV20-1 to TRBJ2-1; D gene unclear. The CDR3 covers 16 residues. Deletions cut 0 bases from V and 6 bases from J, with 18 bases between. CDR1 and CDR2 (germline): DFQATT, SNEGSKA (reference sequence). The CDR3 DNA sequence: TGCAGTGCTAGAGATTTTCTCCATAAGATTATCAATGAGCAGTTCTTC. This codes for CSARDFLHKIINEQFF.

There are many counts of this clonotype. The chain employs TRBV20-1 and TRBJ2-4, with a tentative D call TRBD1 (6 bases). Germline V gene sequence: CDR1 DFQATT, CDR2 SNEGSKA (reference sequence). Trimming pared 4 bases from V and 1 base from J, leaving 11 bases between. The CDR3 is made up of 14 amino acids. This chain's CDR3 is CSAKQGIAKNIQYF. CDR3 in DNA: TGCAGTGCTAAACAGGGAATCGCCAAAAACATTCAGTACTTC.

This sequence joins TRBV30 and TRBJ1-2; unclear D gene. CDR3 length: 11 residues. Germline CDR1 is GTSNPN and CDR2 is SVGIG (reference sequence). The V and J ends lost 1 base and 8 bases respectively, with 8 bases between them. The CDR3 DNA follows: TGTGCCTGGAGTGATGTTGGCGGCTACACCTTC. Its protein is CAWSDVGGYTF.